The rows below give T cell receptor beta chains drawn from one sample of a study of cytomegalovirus exposure and HLA in healthy donors. TCRdb's table, derived via immunoSEQ multiplex PCR, lists solely in-frame clones and lacks some. The sample lists 150,000 to 200,000 clones, approximately 80% seen once, with roughly 10% in the top ten. Source material: PBMCs. These receptors all come from a man between 18 and 29 years old in good health and CMV-seropositive. Both conserved end residues are part of each CDR3. D genes are given only for firm matches. Some rows have no size entry. The others give once, few or many, or a class for an expanded clone.

j_gene,d_gene,v_gene,abundance,len,CDR3aa,CDR3nt
TRBJ2-5,.,TRBV5-1,.,12,CASRTSQETQYF,TGCGCCAGCAGAACTAGCCAAGAGACCCAGTACTTC
TRBJ2-7,.,TRBV7-2,.,13,CASSLSPFYEQYF,TGTGCCAGCAGCTTAAGCCCTTTCTACGAGCAGTACTTC
TRBJ1-1,.,TRBV6-5,few,13,CASSYLATTEAFF,TGTGCCAGCAGTTACTTAGCGACTACTGAAGCTTTCTTT
TRBJ2-1,TRBD1,TRBV7-8,once,18,CASSPSRDRVPAFGQPFF,TGTGCCAGCAGCCCGTCCCGGGACAGGGTACCAGCGTTCGGACAACCGTTCTTC
TRBJ2-1,.,TRBV4-3,.,13,CASSQDRGNEAFF,TGCGCCAGCAGCCAAGATAGGGGCAATGAGGCGTTCTTC
TRBJ2-4,TRBD2,TRBV19,once,19,CASSIAGTSGRGAKNIQYF,TGTGCCAGTAGTATAGCTGGGACTAGCGGCAGAGGAGCCAAAAACATTCAGTACTTC
TRBJ2-1,TRBD2,TRBV16,.,12,CASGSGYNEQFF,TGTGCCAGCGGTAGCGGGTACAATGAGCAGTTCTTC
TRBJ2-7,.,TRBV7-3,.,10,CASSPPEQYF,TGTGCCAGCAGCCCCCCGGAGCAGTACTTC
TRBJ2-1,TRBD1,TRBV6-6,few,15,CASKHRGQGDDEQFF,TGTGCCAGCAAACACAGGGGACAGGGTGACGATGAGCAGTTCTTC
TRBJ1-2,.,TRBV14,once,15,CASSQAQTGSYGYTF,TGTGCCAGCAGCCAAGCACAGACAGGCTCCTATGGCTACACCTTC
TRBJ2-3,TRBD1,TRBV5-8,.,15,CASSSTGGPTDTQYF,TGTGCCAGCAGCTCGACAGGGGGGCCCACAGATACGCAGTATTTT
TRBJ2-2,.,TRBV12-5,once,14,CASGGEGGPGELFF,TGTGCTAGTGGTGGGGAGGGGGGGCCCGGGGAGCTGTTTTTT
TRBJ1-6,.,TRBV19,.,15,CASSTDSSYNSPLHF,TGTGCCAGTAGTACCGACAGTAGTTATAATTCACCCCTCCACTTT
TRBJ2-7,TRBD2,TRBV5-4,.,15,CASSLLAGTPYEQYF,TGTGCCAGCAGCTTGCTAGCGGGTACGCCCTACGAGCAGTACTTC
TRBJ2-5,TRBD1,TRBV7-8,.,16,CASSSEVGQGKRSQYF,TGTGCCAGCAGCTCCGAGGTCGGACAGGGGAAGAGGTCCCAGTACTTC
TRBJ2-7,TRBD2,TRBV7-6,.,15,CASSPSGVSSYEQYF,TGTGCCAGCAGTCCTAGCGGGGTGAGCTCCTACGAGCAGTACTTC
TRBJ1-5,TRBD1,TRBV27,.,15,CASSSYRGANQPQHF,TGTGCCAGCAGTTCCTACAGGGGGGCCAATCAGCCCCAGCATTTT
TRBJ2-7,TRBD2,TRBV10-2,.,16,CASRAGLAQNSYEQYF,TGCGCCAGCAGGGCGGGACTAGCGCAAAACTCCTACGAGCAGTACTTC
TRBJ1-4,TRBD1,TRBV19,.,13,CASKDRGLGKLFF,TGTGCCAGTAAGGACAGGGGATTGGGAAAACTGTTTTTT
TRBJ2-5,.,TRBV4-1,.,14,CASSPGQAKETQYF,TGCGCCAGCAGCCCCGGCCAGGCCAAAGAGACCCAGTACTTC
TRBJ2-7,TRBD1,TRBV5-4,.,15,CASSLKGQVGREQYF,TGTGCCAGCAGCTTGAAAGGACAGGTGGGACGCGAGCAGTACTTC
TRBJ2-5,.,TRBV25-1,.,15,CASRSRTETQETQYF,TGTGCCAGCAGGTCAAGGACAGAAACTCAAGAGACCCAGTACTTC
TRBJ1-2,TRBD1,TRBV6-5,.,13,CASSAGTVYGYTF,TGTGCCAGCAGCGCAGGGACAGTTTATGGCTACACCTTC
TRBJ2-4,.,TRBV6-1,.,15,CASSEAGLAKNIQYF,TGTGCCAGCAGTGAAGCTGGGCTAGCCAAAAACATTCAGTACTTC
TRBJ2-7,TRBD1,TRBV7-9,.,13,CASSGWTGYEQYF,TGTGCCAGCAGCGGATGGACAGGCTACGAGCAGTACTTC
TRBJ1-1,.,TRBV2,few,15,CASSGQAAGSTEAFF,TGTGCCAGCAGTGGTCAGGCGGCGGGGAGCACTGAAGCTTTCTTT
TRBJ1-4,.,TRBV9,once,15,CASSVAGSASEKLFF,TGTGCCAGCAGCGTAGCTGGCAGTGCCAGTGAAAAACTGTTTTTT
TRBJ2-2,TRBD2,TRBV7-6,.,17,CASSPGLAGGLTGELFF,TGTGCCAGCAGCCCAGGACTAGCGGGGGGGCTCACCGGGGAGCTGTTTTTT
TRBJ1-2,TRBD1,TRBV4-3,.,15,CASSQDPGQGYGYTF,TGCGCCAGCAGCCAAGACCCCGGACAGGGGTATGGCTACACCTTC
TRBJ2-7,TRBD2,TRBV6-6,.,15,CASSPWGSGNYEQYF,TGTGCCAGCAGTCCCTGGGGTAGCGGGAACTACGAGCAGTACTTC
TRBJ2-3,TRBD2,TRBV5-1,.,16,CASSLWPSGNADTQYF,TGCGCCAGCAGCTTGTGGCCTAGCGGTAATGCAGATACGCAGTATTTT
TRBJ2-5,.,TRBV9,.,16,CASSVAKGGYQETQYF,TGTGCCAGCAGCGTAGCTAAGGGGGGGTACCAAGAGACCCAGTACTTC
TRBJ2-5,TRBD2,TRBV19,.,21,CASSIWFAGTSEENYTRTQYF,TGTGCCAGTAGTATTTGGTTCGCGGGGACTAGCGAAGAGAACTACACTCGGACCCAGTACTTC
TRBJ2-2,.,TRBV10-3,.,15,CAISESARTTGELFF,TGTGCCATCAGTGAGTCGGCCAGGACAACCGGGGAGCTGTTTTTT
TRBJ1-6,TRBD1,TRBV25-1,few,14,CASSEGQTNSPLHF,TGTGCCAGCAGTGAGGGACAGACTAATTCACCCCTCCACTTT
TRBJ1-1,.,TRBV6-5,.,13,CASSQGPPGEAFF,TGTGCCAGCTCCCAAGGGCCCCCGGGGGAAGCTTTCTTT
TRBJ1-2,TRBD1,TRBV19,.,15,CASRDLTGLVYGYTF,TGTGCCAGTAGGGACTTGACAGGGTTGGTCTATGGCTACACCTTC
TRBJ2-5,.,TRBV15,.,16,CATSRGATGGRETQYF,TGTGCCACCAGCAGAGGAGCGACCGGGGGTAGGGAGACCCAGTACTTC
TRBJ2-7,TRBD1,TRBV5-6,few,16,CASSQTRDRVSYEQYF,TGTGCCAGCAGCCAAACCCGGGACAGGGTCTCCTACGAGCAGTACTTC
TRBJ2-1,TRBD2,TRBV5-1,.,17,CASSRTGTSGIGNEQFF,TGCGCCAGCAGCAGGACCGGGACTAGCGGGATCGGGAATGAGCAGTTCTTC
TRBJ1-1,.,TRBV6-5,few,16,CASSLFLRRTFGEAFF,TGTGCCAGCAGTTTATTTTTGCGAAGGACATTCGGTGAAGCTTTCTTT
TRBJ2-3,.,TRBV7-3,.,16,CASSSAPGGLADTQYF,TGTGCCAGCAGCTCAGCCCCGGGGGGCCTCGCAGATACGCAGTATTTT
TRBJ1-4,.,TRBV4-1,.,17,CASSQDLLGQTNEKLFF,TGCGCCAGCAGCCAAGATCTTTTAGGACAGACAAATGAAAAACTGTTTTTT
TRBJ2-1,.,TRBV29-1,.,10,CSVGVTEQFF,TGCAGCGTCGGGGTCACTGAGCAGTTCTTC
TRBJ2-3,TRBD2,TRBV5-4,.,16,CASRIQSGGAADTQYF,TGTGCCAGCAGGATCCAAAGCGGGGGGGCGGCAGATACGCAGTATTTT
TRBJ1-2,.,TRBV20-1,few,10,CSGSTYGYTF,TGCAGCGGGAGTACCTATGGCTACACCTTC